These 18 T cell receptor beta chains were sequenced from one sample in a study. TCRdb ran MiXCR on the 5' RACE reads and lists one entry per CDR3 protein. Counted here are roughly 8,600 distinct CDR3 sequences, under 60% occurring once; the ten biggest clones make up approximately 5.2%. The material sequenced was memory CD4+ T cells sorted from a lymph node. This sample's subset: memory CD4+ T cells, CD4+CD45RO+CD25-. The receptors were sampled from a female donor with breast cancer.

This clonotype came up a few times. The chain recombines TRBV6-5 with TRBJ1-4; a weak D match, TRBD1 (5 bases). The CDR3 is 15 residues long. The ends were cut back, 2 bases at V and 5 bases at J, with 12 bases in the middle. From germline, CDR1 is MNHEY and CDR2 SVGAGI. The CDR3 sequence is CASSYRDGINEKLFF. The DNA for the CDR3 is TGTGCCAGCAGTTACCGGGACGGGATCAATGAAAAACTGTTTTTT.

This clonotype was seen only a few times. The rearrangement links TRBV7-2 to TRBJ2-1, with D possibly matching TRBD2 (5 bases). CDR3 length equals 14 residues. The V gene lost 1 base and the J gene lost 12 bases, with 16 bases spanning the gap. From germline, CDR1 is SGHTA and CDR2 FQGNSA. CDR3 sequence (DNA): TGTGCCAGCAGCTTAGGGCCCGTGGGTCGGGGGCAGTTCTTC. Translation: CASSLGPVGRGQFF.

This clonotype was seen a single time. The chain combines TRBV6-5 with TRBJ1-1; 9 positions match TRBD1. The CDR3 spans 14 residues. The V segment lost 8 bases and the J segment 7 bases; nucleotides outside the gene matches: 11. Germline V lookup: CDR1 MNHEY, CDR2 SVGAGI. The CDR3 region is CASGTGSGGGEAFF. The CDR3 DNA is TGTGCCAGCGGGACAGGGTCCGGTGGGGGTGAAGCTTTCTTT.

This clonotype occurred a few times. The chain links TRBV12-3 or TRBV12-4 to TRBJ2-2; unclear D gene. The CDR3 extends over 15 amino acids. Trimming removed 1 base from V and 3 bases from J, with 9 bases in between. The CDR3 here is CASSLDQADTGELFF. The CDR3 coding sequence is TGTGCCAGCAGTTTAGACCAGGCTGACACCGGGGAGCTGTTTTTT.

The rearrangement uses TRBV28 and TRBJ2-5; 7 positions match TRBD2. The germline CDR1 and CDR2 sequences are MDHEN and SYDVKM. The J segment lost 5 bases and the V segment lost 3 bases, leaving 12 bases of the junction unmatched. This CDR3 is 16 amino acids long. CDR3 residues: CASSLGDYQRKETQYF. The CDR3 DNA reads as TGTGCCAGCAGTTTGGGGGACTACCAACGAAAGGAGACCCAGTACTTC.

In regard to this clonotype: One end of the junction fails to match germline, which may point to a read error. The chain's CDR3 is CVSSESENTEAFF. For the CDR3, the DNA is TGTGTCAGCAGTGAGTCAGAGAACACTGAAGCTTTCTTT. This chain connects TRBV2 to TRBJ1-1; D uncertain. The CDR3 has 13 amino acids. Germline V CDR1 and CDR2: SNHLY, FYNNEI.

This clonotype has a handful of counts. CDR3 sequence reads: CASSLLTDGYTF. In DNA form, the CDR3 reads TGTGCCAGCAGCTTGTTAACGGATGGCTACACCTTC. The rearrangement uses TRBV5-4 and TRBJ1-2; D not resolved. CDR3 length: 12 residues. Germline CDR1 SGHNT, CDR2 YYREEE (reference sequence). Trimming shortened V by 1 base and J by 6 bases, and 7 bases separated the two germline ends.

The V and J genes are TRBV20-1 and TRBJ2-6; D unclear. The length of the CDR3 is 17 residues. Trimming removed 0 bases at V and 0 bases at J, with 12 bases between. Germline values: CDR1 DFQATT, CDR2 SNEGSKA (reference sequence). The CDR3, as DNA: TGCAGTGCTAGAGATAACAGAGATCCCTCTGGGGCCAACGTCCTGACTTTC. Encoded protein: CSARDNRDPSGANVLTF.

The rearrangement joins TRBV4-2 to TRBJ2-3; D possibly corresponds to TRBD1 (5 bases). Germline CDR1 is LGHNA and CDR2 is YNFKEQ. Trimming stripped 0 bases from V and 0 bases from J, with 10 bases between. CDR3 length equals 16 residues. CDR3 sequence (DNA): TGTGCCAGCAGCCAAGAATGGGGCCAGAGCACAGATACGCAGTATTTT. It yields the protein CASSQEWGQSTDTQYF.

CDR3 protein: CAISEEAGPAYNEQFF. CDR3 DNA sequence: TGTGCCATCAGTGAAGAGGCTGGCCCAGCCTACAATGAGCAGTTCTTC. V gene TRBV10-3 combines with J gene TRBJ2-1; no reliable D call. The CDR3 is made up of 16 amino acids. V dropped 3 bases and J dropped 2 bases, with 14 bases sitting between them. CDR1 is ENHRY, CDR2 SYGVKD, per germline.

The chain joins TRBV2 to TRBJ1-4; perhaps TRBD1 as D (5 bases). The V gene lost 6 bases and the J gene lost 5 bases, with 10 bases spanning the gap. The CDR3 extends over 13 amino acids. Germline V gene sequence: CDR1 SNHLY, CDR2 FYNNEI. The CDR3 protein is CASSRDLNEKLFF. The CDR3 bases are TGTGCCAGCAGCCGGGACCTGAATGAAAAACTGTTTTTT.

The CDR3: CASSVGTLNTEAFF. The CDR3 nucleotides read TGTGCCAGCAGCGTCGGGACCTTGAACACTGAAGCTTTCTTT. The gene calls are TRBV5-6 and TRBJ1-1; the D gene is possibly TRBD1 (5 bases). The CDR3 length is 14 residues. Germline V gene data show CDR1 as SGHDT and CDR2 as YYEEEE. Deletions cut 4 bases from V and 0 bases from J, with 10 bases between.

This clonotype has a handful of counts. V usage is TRBV29-1 and J usage is TRBJ1-2; TRBD1 aligns across 8 bases. The V gene's germline CDR1 is SQVTM and CDR2 ANQGSEA. V gave up 1 base and J gave up 7 bases; unmatched junction bases: 5. The CDR3 runs to 13 residues. The CDR3 sequence: CSVEGTGFGGYTF. In nucleotides, the CDR3 is TGCAGCGTTGAAGGGACAGGGTTTGGTGGCTACACCTTC.

The chain uses TRBV12-3 or TRBV12-4 and TRBJ2-7, with D possibly being TRBD1 (5 bases). V dropped 5 bases and J dropped 0 bases, with 11 bases sitting between them. The CDR3 loop spans 14 amino acids. The CDR3 region has the DNA TGTGCCAGCAGTCCTGGGGCGGCCTCCTACGAGCAGTACTTC. As protein: CASSPGAASYEQYF.

The chain employs TRBV6-2 or TRBV6-3 and TRBJ1-1; D is unclear. The V and J ends lost 4 bases and 3 bases respectively, with 15 bases between them. The V gene's germline CDR1 is MNHEY and CDR2 SVGEGT. CDR3 length: 15 residues. CDR3 coding DNA: TGTGCCAGCAGTTTTAATGCGGCATCTGACACTGAAGCTTTCTTT. It specifies CASSFNAASDTEAFF.

The V gene is TRBV4-1, the J gene TRBJ2-7; D is possibly TRBD2 (7 bases). Deletions cut 0 bases from V and 7 bases from J, with 16 bases between. CDR1 is MGHRA and CDR2 is YSYEKL in the germline V gene. This CDR3 has 15 residues. The CDR3 is CASSQERGGRGEQYF. CDR3 in DNA: TGCGCCAGCAGCCAAGAAAGGGGGGGACGAGGGGAGCAGTACTTC.

The chain joins TRBV12-3 or TRBV12-4 to TRBJ2-3, with 9 bases matching TRBD1. The CDR3 loop spans 15 amino acids. J was trimmed by 5 bases and V by 6 bases; bases with no gene match: 9. CDR3 region: CASRRGQGRGDTQYF. The DNA of the CDR3 is TGTGCCAGCAGACGCGGACAGGGGAGGGGAGATACGCAGTATTTT.

This clonotype has just a few counts. The chain couples TRBV4-3 to TRBJ2-7, with 7 nucleotides matching TRBD1. The CDR3 spans 13 residues. With 0 bases clipped from V and 12 bases from J, the junction kept 8 bases outside the gene matches. Germline V gives CDR1 LGHNA, CDR2 YSLEER. This CDR3 is CASSQDQGQIVYF. The CDR3 nucleotides are TGCGCCAGCAGCCAAGATCAGGGACAGATTGTGTACTTC.